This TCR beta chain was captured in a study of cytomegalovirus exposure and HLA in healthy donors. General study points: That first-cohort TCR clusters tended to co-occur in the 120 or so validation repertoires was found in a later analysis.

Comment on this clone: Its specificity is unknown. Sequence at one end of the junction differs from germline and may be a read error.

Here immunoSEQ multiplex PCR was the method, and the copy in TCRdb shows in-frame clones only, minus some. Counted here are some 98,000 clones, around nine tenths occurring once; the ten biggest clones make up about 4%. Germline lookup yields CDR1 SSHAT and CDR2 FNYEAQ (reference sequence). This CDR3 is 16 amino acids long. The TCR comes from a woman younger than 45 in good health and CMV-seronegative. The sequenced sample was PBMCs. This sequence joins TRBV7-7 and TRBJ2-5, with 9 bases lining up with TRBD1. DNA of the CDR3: TGTGCTAGCAGCTTAGTTACAGGGGGCGCGTGGGAGACCCAGTACTTC. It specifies CASSLVTGGAWETQYF.